This T cell receptor (beta chain) was profiled in a study of CD8 T cells in Susac syndrome. In the study overall: Patients with Susac syndrome were, at the time of blood collection, therapy-naive, maintained on corticosteroids, or maintained on intravenous immunoglobulin alone.

The sequenced target, TCR beta, came from blood CD8+ and CD4+ T cells. Random hexamers were used to reverse transcribe about 0.45 to 1 ug of RNA. By means of immunoSEQ multiplex PCR, TCR beta CDR3 spanning 54 Vbeta and 13 Jbeta underwent amplification. TCRdb independently ran MiXCR on the immunoSEQ multiplex PCR reads; one entry per CDR3 protein. The sample carries 95,000 to 150,000 distinct CDR3 sequences, roughly 94% recorded once. The TCR sequence derives from a human donor with Susac syndrome. Input material: CD8+ T cells from PBMCs.

CDR3 DNA sequence: TGTGCCAGCAGCTCCCAAATGGAGTATGGCTACACCTTC. This translates into CASSSQMEYGYTF. The chain combines TRBV5-6 with TRBJ1-2; no reliable D call. The CDR3 sequence is 13 residues long. In germline, CDR1 is SGHDT, CDR2 YYEEEE. V lost 3 bases and J 5 bases, leaving 11 bases between the germline ends.